The 16 T cell receptor beta chains given below trace back to one sample, sequenced in a study of blood T cell repertoires in COVID-19. Sequencing used immunoSEQ multiplex PCR; TCRdb keeps in-frame clones, though not all of them. The sample shows some 96,000 clones, 85% of them seen only once. Sequences were obtained from peripheral blood. These receptors were obtained from a human donor in a cohort sampled during active COVID-19.

The CDR3 bases are TGTGCCAGCAGCGTTACCGGGACTAGCGGGGGGTTCCAGTATTTT. It yields the protein CASSVTGTSGGFQYF. V is TRBV9 and J is TRBJ2-3; 15 positions agree with TRBD2. Trimming removed 2 bases from V and 12 bases from J; junction bases left unmatched: 7. This CDR3 spans 15 amino acids. Per the germline V gene, CDR1 is SGDLS and CDR2 is YYNGEE. The full variable domain, rest sourced from reference TRBV9 and TRBJ2-3, is DSGVTQTPKHLITATGQRVTLRCSPRSGDLSVYWYQQSLDQGLQFLIQYYNGEERAKGNILERFSAQQFPDLHSELNLSSLELGDSALYFCASSVTGTSGGFQYFGPGTRLTVL.

V gene TRBV6-5 combines with J gene TRBJ2-2; TRBD2 might be the D (6 bases). The CDR3 covers 14 residues. Trimming cost V 4 bases and J 4 bases, with 10 bases left between them. CDR1 and CDR2 (germline): MNHEY, SVGAGI. CDR3 DNA: TGTGCCAGCAGTTTTGGGGGGTTCACCGGGGAGCTGTTTTTT. This codes for CASSFGGFTGELFF.

This clone was detected only once. The chain joins TRBV4-1 to TRBJ2-1, with 10 bases matching TRBD2. The germline V gene has CDR1 MGHRA and CDR2 YSYEKL. The CDR3 loop spans 16 amino acids. V trimming: 0 bases; J trimming: 5 bases; junction bases outside the gene matches: 4. The DNA of the CDR3 is TGCGCCAGCAGCCAAGATCCAACTAGCGGGAACAATGAGCAGTTCTTC. Its protein is CASSQDPTSGNNEQFF.

Only one count was recorded for this clone. The V gene is TRBV15, the J gene TRBJ2-1; D uncertain. The CDR3 extends over 14 amino acids. Between the trimmed V and J ends, which lost 0 bases and 7 bases, there was a span of 10 bases. The V gene's germline CDR1 is LNHNV and CDR2 YYDKDF (reference sequence). The CDR3, as DNA: TGTGCCACCAGCAGAGATATGGGCCGGAATGAGCAGTTCTTC. It translates to CATSRDMGRNEQFF.

This clone was found once. The gene calls are TRBV5-1 and TRBJ1-5; D unresolved. The V gene lost 4 bases and the J gene lost 4 bases, with 12 bases spanning the gap. Germline CDR1 SGHRS, CDR2 YFSETQ. This CDR3 is built from 14 residues. DNA of the CDR3: TGCGCCAGCAGCCCTGAGGGCGGAAATCAGCCCCAGCATTTT. It yields the protein CASSPEGGNQPQHF.

The rearrangement links TRBV21-1 to TRBJ2-7; the listed D gene, TRBD1, was not tested against the DNA. TRBV21-1 is labeled a pseudogene. The CDR3 length is 13 residues. The chain's CDR3 is CASTPRDRDEQYF. The DNA of the CDR3 is TGTGCCAGCACCCCCCGGGACAGGGATGAGCAGTACTTC.

This sequence joins TRBV10-3 and TRBJ2-7, with D tentatively TRBD1 (6 bases). V lost 2 bases and J 2 bases, leaving 7 bases between the germline ends. CDR1 is ENHRY, CDR2 SYGVKD, per germline. CDR3 length: 13 residues. The CDR3 sequence: CAISEDRPYEQYF. For the CDR3, the DNA is TGTGCCATCAGTGAGGACAGGCCCTACGAGCAGTACTTC.

The V call is TRBV12-5, the J call TRBJ2-5; 8 bases agree with TRBD2. The CDR3 has 15 residues. J gave up 0 bases and V 4 bases, and 4 bases lay outside the gene matches. From germline, CDR1 is LGHNT and CDR2 FRNRAP. In DNA, the CDR3 is TGTGCTAGTGGTTCCGGGAGGGGTTACCAAGAGACCCAGTACTTC. Translation: CASGSGRGYQETQYF.

The chain uses TRBV5-1 and TRBJ1-6, with unresolved D. Germline CDR1 and CDR2: SGHRS and YFSETQ. The V end lost 2 bases, the J end lost 4 bases, and 25 bases lay between the germline ends. This CDR3 has 20 residues. CDR3 in DNA: TGCGCCAGCAGCTTAAACCCTCTTGGCCGCCGTGAGGGTTATAATTCACCCCTCCACTTT. It yields the protein CASSLNPLGRREGYNSPLHF. The variable domain in full, with the rest retrieved from reference TRBV5-1 and TRBJ1-6, is KAGVTQTPRYLIKTRGQQVTLSCSPISGHRSVSWYQQTPGQGLQFLFEYFSETQRNKGNFPGRFSGRQFSNSRSEMNVSTLELGDSALYLCASSLNPLGRREGYNSPLHFGNGTRLTVT.

Only a few counts were recorded for this clone. V usage is TRBV24-1 and J usage is TRBJ2-1, with 7 bases matching TRBD2. After removal of 3 bases from V and 1 base from J, the junction contained 5 bases not matched to a gene. There are 16 residues in the CDR3. Germline V gene sequence: CDR1 KGHDR, CDR2 SFDVKD. As DNA, the CDR3 is TGTGCCACCAGTGATCCTTCTAGCGGTTCCTACAATGAGCAGTTCTTC. Translation: CATSDPSSGSYNEQFF.

CDR3 region: CASSIRVRRTGELFF. DNA for the CDR3: TGTGCCAGCAGTATCCGAGTCCGGCGGACCGGGGAGCTGTTTTTT. The rearrangement uses TRBV6-4 and TRBJ2-2; no clear D gene. V was pared by 5 bases and J by 5 bases, with 15 bases between. This CDR3 region has 15 residues. The V gene's germline CDR1 is MRHNA and CDR2 SNTAGT.

The chain joins TRBV5-1 to TRBJ1-1, with D maybe TRBD1 (5 bases). Per germline, CDR1 SGHRS and CDR2 YFSETQ. Trimming pared 0 bases from V and 3 bases from J, leaving 18 bases between. This CDR3 is 17 amino acids long. CDR3 residues: CASSLDVGQPGDTEAFF. The CDR3 region has the DNA TGCGCCAGCAGCTTGGACGTAGGGCAGCCGGGGGACACTGAAGCTTTCTTT.

This clone was recorded once. This chain connects TRBV5-4 to TRBJ1-1; TRBD1 aligns across 10 bases. CDR3 length equals 17 residues. V was pared by 4 bases and J by 5 bases, with 14 bases of the junction left unmatched. Germline V gene lookup returns CDR1 SGHNT and CDR2 YYREEE (reference sequence). The CDR3 DNA follows: TGTGCCAGCAGCCAAGGAGGGACAGGGGAGTATGTGACTGAAGCTTTCTTT. Protein: CASSQGGTGEYVTEAFF.

V is TRBV30 and J is TRBJ2-2; possible D gene TRBD2, 5 bases. V was clipped by 0 bases and J by 5 bases, with 13 bases between them. The CDR3 totals 15 residues. Germline V CDR1 and CDR2: GTSNPN, SVGIG (reference sequence). CDR3: CAWSVGSPNTGELFF. The CDR3, as DNA: TGTGCCTGGAGTGTAGGGAGTCCTAATACCGGGGAGCTGTTTTTT. Variable domain in full (rest from reference TRBV30 and TRBJ2-2): SQTIHQWPATLVQPVGSPLSLECTVEGTSNPNLYWYRQAAGRGLQLLFYSVGIGQISSEVPQNLSASRPQDRQFILSSKKLLLSDSGFYLCAWSVGSPNTGELFFGEGSRLTVL.

J is TRBJ1-3 and V is TRBV7-2; D gene uncertain. The germline V and J ends were trimmed by 5 bases and 0 bases, with 11 bases remaining between them. Germline V gene data show CDR1 as SGHTA and CDR2 as FQGNSA. This CDR3 spans 15 amino acids. The CDR3 reads CASSTGVYSGNTIYF. In DNA, the CDR3 is TGTGCCAGCAGCACCGGGGTCTACTCTGGAAACACCATATATTTT.

This sequence joins TRBV7-9 and TRBJ2-7; the D is unclear. This CDR3 region has 13 residues. Trimming pared 7 bases from V and 5 bases from J, leaving 15 bases between. Germline CDR1 reads SEHNR; CDR2 reads FQNEAQ (reference sequence). The CDR3 here is CASTPRGGDEQYF. CDR3 nucleotide sequence: TGTGCCAGCACCCCACGTGGTGGAGACGAGCAGTACTTC.